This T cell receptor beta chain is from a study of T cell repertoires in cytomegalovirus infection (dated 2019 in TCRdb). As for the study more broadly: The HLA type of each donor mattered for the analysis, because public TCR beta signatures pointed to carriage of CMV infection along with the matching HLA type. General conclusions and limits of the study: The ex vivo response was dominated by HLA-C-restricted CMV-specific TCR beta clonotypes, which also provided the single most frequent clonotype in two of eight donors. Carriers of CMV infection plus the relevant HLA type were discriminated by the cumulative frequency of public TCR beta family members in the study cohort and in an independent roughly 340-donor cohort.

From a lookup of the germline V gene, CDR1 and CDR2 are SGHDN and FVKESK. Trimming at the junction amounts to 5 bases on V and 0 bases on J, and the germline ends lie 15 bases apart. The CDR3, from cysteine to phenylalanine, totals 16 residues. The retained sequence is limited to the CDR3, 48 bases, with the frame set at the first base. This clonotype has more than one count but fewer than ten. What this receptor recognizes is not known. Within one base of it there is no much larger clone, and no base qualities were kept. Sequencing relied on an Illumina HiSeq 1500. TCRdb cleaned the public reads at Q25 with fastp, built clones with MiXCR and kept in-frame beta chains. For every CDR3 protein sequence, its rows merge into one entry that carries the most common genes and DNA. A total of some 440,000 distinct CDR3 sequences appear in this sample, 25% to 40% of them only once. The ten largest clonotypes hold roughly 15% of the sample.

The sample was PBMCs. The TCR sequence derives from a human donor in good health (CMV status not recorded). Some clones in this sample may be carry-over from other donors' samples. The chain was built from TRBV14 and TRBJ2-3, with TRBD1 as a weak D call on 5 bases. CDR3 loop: CASSANRFTSTDTQYF. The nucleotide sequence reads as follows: TGTGCCAGCAGCGCCAACAGGTTTACGAGCACAGATACGCAGTATTTT.